These T cell receptor beta chains were read from a single sample in a study of control samples from healthy donors and cancer patients. TCRdb's table, derived via immunoSEQ multiplex PCR, lists solely in-frame clones and lacks some. Of 100,000 to 150,000 clones listed, roughly 90% were seen once; the top ten hold more than 2%. Sequencing used blood. These TCRs come from a man younger than 30 in good health. Each CDR3 is given with its conserved first and last residue. A D gene is named only where the DNA matches it firmly. For some rows the clone size is stated as once, few or many, or as a class when expanded; others skip it.

j_call: TRBJ2-1
v_call: TRBV23-1
d_call: .
clone_size: once
cdr3_aa: CASSQSGHYNEQFF
cdr3_nt: TGCGCCAGCAGTCAATCGGGACACTACAATGAGCAGTTCTTC

j_call: TRBJ1-5
v_call: TRBV19
d_call: .
clone_size: .
cdr3_aa: CASSIRGTQQPQHF
cdr3_nt: TGTGCCAGTAGTATAAGAGGGACACAACAGCCCCAGCATTTT

j_call: TRBJ2-2
v_call: TRBV6-5
d_call: .
clone_size: .
cdr3_aa: CASSYSKAGELFF
cdr3_nt: TGTGCCAGCAGTTACTCGAAGGCCGGGGAGCTGTTTTTT

j_call: TRBJ2-4
v_call: TRBV12-3/TRBV12-4
d_call: .
clone_size: .
cdr3_aa: CASSSQAKNIQYF
cdr3_nt: TGTGCCAGCAGTTCCCAGGCCAAAAACATTCAGTACTTC

j_call: TRBJ2-1
v_call: TRBV6-5
d_call: TRBD1
clone_size: .
cdr3_aa: CASSYKGQHNEQFF
cdr3_nt: TGTGCCAGCAGTTACAAGGGACAGCACAATGAGCAGTTCTTC

j_call: TRBJ1-1
v_call: TRBV7-9
d_call: .
clone_size: .
cdr3_aa: CASSLAVGDPRNTEAFF
cdr3_nt: TGTGCCAGCAGCTTAGCCGTAGGGGACCCGAGGAACACTGAAGCTTTCTTT

j_call: TRBJ2-1
v_call: TRBV7-2
d_call: .
clone_size: .
cdr3_aa: CASSLATTEGYEQFF
cdr3_nt: TGTGCCAGCAGCTTAGCGACTACAGAGGGATATGAGCAGTTCTTC

j_call: TRBJ2-7
v_call: TRBV5-6
d_call: .
clone_size: .
cdr3_aa: CASSSFSYEQYF
cdr3_nt: TGTGCCAGCAGCTCGTTCTCCTACGAGCAGTACTTC

j_call: TRBJ1-6
v_call: TRBV29-1
d_call: TRBD1
clone_size: .
cdr3_aa: CSDPTGGCSPLHF
cdr3_nt: TGCAGCGACCCGACAGGGGGTTGTTCACCCCTCCACTTT

j_call: TRBJ2-3
v_call: TRBV25-1
d_call: TRBD2
clone_size: .
cdr3_aa: CASSARGGLAGGRDTQYF
cdr3_nt: TGTGCCAGCAGTGCCCGTGGGGGGCTAGCGGGTGGTAGAGATACGCAGTATTTT

j_call: TRBJ2-2
v_call: TRBV29-1
d_call: TRBD1
clone_size: .
cdr3_aa: CSVAAGGRTGELFF
cdr3_nt: TGCAGCGTTGCGGCAGGGGGTAGAACCGGGGAGCTGTTTTTT

j_call: TRBJ2-3
v_call: TRBV5-1
d_call: .
clone_size: .
cdr3_aa: CASSLIMGGGTDTQYF
cdr3_nt: TGCGCCAGCAGCTTGATAATGGGGGGAGGCACAGATACGCAGTATTTT

j_call: TRBJ2-3
v_call: TRBV28
d_call: .
clone_size: .
cdr3_aa: CASSSPSGTSLPDTQYF
cdr3_nt: TGTGCCAGCAGCAGCCCCTCCGGGACCTCCCTTCCAGATACGCAGTATTTT

j_call: TRBJ1-1
v_call: TRBV28
d_call: .
clone_size: .
cdr3_aa: CASSTHEGLEAFF
cdr3_nt: TGTGCCAGCAGTACCCATGAGGGGCTTGAAGCTTTCTTT

j_call: TRBJ1-1
v_call: TRBV12-5
d_call: .
clone_size: .
cdr3_aa: CASGGRVPNTEAFF
cdr3_nt: TGTGCTAGTGGGGGTAGGGTTCCCAACACTGAAGCTTTCTTT

j_call: TRBJ1-1
v_call: TRBV6-5
d_call: .
clone_size: .
cdr3_aa: CASSYRADNTEAFF
cdr3_nt: TGTGCCAGCAGTTACAGGGCGGACAACACTGAAGCTTTCTTT

j_call: TRBJ2-5
v_call: TRBV29-1
d_call: .
clone_size: once
cdr3_aa: CSGRVGETQYF
cdr3_nt: TGCAGCGGCCGTGTAGGAGAGACCCAGTACTTC

j_call: TRBJ2-2
v_call: TRBV7-3
d_call: TRBD2
clone_size: .
cdr3_aa: CASSSIGLAGGGELFF
cdr3_nt: TGTGCCAGCAGCAGCATCGGACTAGCCGGGGGCGGGGAGCTGTTTTTT

j_call: TRBJ1-3
v_call: TRBV18
d_call: .
clone_size: .
cdr3_aa: CASSPQGVPGNTIYF
cdr3_nt: TGTGCCAGCTCACCACAGGGGGTCCCTGGAAACACCATATATTTT

j_call: TRBJ2-2
v_call: TRBV7-3
d_call: .
clone_size: .
cdr3_aa: CASSFRSPNTGELFF
cdr3_nt: TGTGCCAGCAGCTTTAGATCCCCTAACACCGGGGAGCTGTTTTTT

j_call: TRBJ1-2
v_call: TRBV28
d_call: .
clone_size: .
cdr3_aa: CASNLRGSQGYGYTF
cdr3_nt: TGTGCCAGCAACTTAAGGGGCTCGCAGGGCTATGGCTACACCTTC

j_call: TRBJ2-1
v_call: TRBV5-1
d_call: .
clone_size: .
cdr3_aa: CASSLETQYNEQFF
cdr3_nt: TGCGCCAGCAGCTTGGAGACACAGTACAATGAGCAGTTCTTC

j_call: TRBJ2-5
v_call: TRBV25-1
d_call: .
clone_size: .
cdr3_aa: CASSFLETQYF
cdr3_nt: TGTGCCAGCAGTTTCCTGGAGACCCAGTACTTC

j_call: TRBJ2-1
v_call: TRBV9
d_call: TRBD2
clone_size: .
cdr3_aa: CASRAGGAGEGEQFF
cdr3_nt: TGTGCCAGCAGGGCCGGGGGTGCGGGAGAAGGTGAGCAGTTCTTC

j_call: TRBJ1-6
v_call: TRBV10-2
d_call: .
clone_size: .
cdr3_aa: CASTMDRANSPLHF
cdr3_nt: TGCGCCAGCACTATGGACAGAGCAAATTCACCCCTCCACTTT

j_call: TRBJ2-1
v_call: TRBV6-2/TRBV6-3
d_call: TRBD1
clone_size: .
cdr3_aa: CASSGQGAGNEQFF
cdr3_nt: TGTGCCAGCAGTGGACAGGGGGCAGGGAATGAGCAGTTCTTC

j_call: TRBJ1-5
v_call: TRBV24-1
d_call: TRBD1
clone_size: .
cdr3_aa: CATSTTGEIQPQHF
cdr3_nt: TGTGCCACCAGTACTACAGGGGAGATCCAGCCCCAGCATTTT

j_call: TRBJ2-2
v_call: TRBV25-1
d_call: .
clone_size: once
cdr3_aa: CASRSATGIKAGELFF
cdr3_nt: TGTGCCAGCAGATCCGCGACAGGAATAAAGGCCGGGGAGCTGTTTTTT

j_call: TRBJ1-4
v_call: TRBV28
d_call: .
clone_size: .
cdr3_aa: CASVSGLREKLFF
cdr3_nt: TGTGCCAGCGTCTCAGGGTTGCGTGAAAAACTGTTTTTT

j_call: TRBJ2-3
v_call: TRBV7-9
d_call: TRBD2
clone_size: .
cdr3_aa: CASSLERDTDTQYF
cdr3_nt: TGTGCCAGCAGCCTTGAGCGGGACACAGATACGCAGTATTTT

j_call: TRBJ1-6
v_call: TRBV7-9
d_call: TRBD1
clone_size: few
cdr3_aa: CASSPRGQGKGSPLHF
cdr3_nt: TGTGCCAGCAGCCCCAGGGGACAGGGGAAAGGTTCACCCCTCCACTTT

j_call: TRBJ2-5
v_call: TRBV6-1
d_call: TRBD2
clone_size: .
cdr3_aa: CASSVAGTSGAETQYF
cdr3_nt: TGTGCCAGCAGTGTGGCCGGGACTAGCGGGGCAGAGACCCAGTACTTC

j_call: TRBJ2-5
v_call: TRBV9
d_call: TRBD1
clone_size: .
cdr3_aa: CASSVGPTGTAQETQYF
cdr3_nt: TGTGCCAGCAGCGTAGGACCAACCGGGACAGCACAAGAGACCCAGTACTTC

j_call: TRBJ2-1
v_call: TRBV5-6
d_call: .
clone_size: .
cdr3_aa: CASSLVAGYNEQFF
cdr3_nt: TGTGCCAGCAGCTTGGTTGCGGGTTACAATGAGCAGTTCTTC

j_call: TRBJ2-5
v_call: TRBV18
d_call: TRBD2
clone_size: .
cdr3_aa: CASSPPTLGLRRETQYF
cdr3_nt: TGTGCCAGCTCACCACCGACTTTGGGACTAAGGCGGGAGACCCAGTACTTC

j_call: TRBJ2-1
v_call: TRBV6-2/TRBV6-3
d_call: TRBD1
clone_size: .
cdr3_aa: CASSLPGQGVLNEQFF
cdr3_nt: TGTGCCAGCAGTTTACCGGGACAGGGGGTATTGAATGAGCAGTTCTTC

j_call: TRBJ2-7
v_call: TRBV19
d_call: .
clone_size: .
cdr3_aa: CASSMARNSYEQYF
cdr3_nt: TGTGCCAGTAGTATGGCCAGAAACTCCTACGAGCAGTACTTC

j_call: TRBJ2-7
v_call: TRBV15
d_call: TRBD1
clone_size: .
cdr3_aa: CATSREINPGQGKYEQYF
cdr3_nt: TGTGCCACCAGCAGAGAAATAAACCCGGGACAGGGGAAATACGAGCAGTACTTC

j_call: TRBJ2-3
v_call: TRBV2
d_call: .
clone_size: .
cdr3_aa: CASNPGASTDTQYF
cdr3_nt: TGTGCCAGCAACCCGGGGGCGAGCACAGATACGCAGTATTTT

j_call: TRBJ1-5
v_call: TRBV7-2
d_call: .
clone_size: .
cdr3_aa: CASSLARGADQPQHF
cdr3_nt: TGTGCCAGCAGCTTAGCGAGGGGGGCCGATCAGCCCCAGCATTTT

j_call: TRBJ2-5
v_call: TRBV11-3
d_call: TRBD1
clone_size: few
cdr3_aa: CASSLGQGAEEETQYF
cdr3_nt: TGTGCCAGCAGCCTCGGACAGGGGGCTGAAGAAGAGACCCAGTACTTC

j_call: TRBJ2-3
v_call: TRBV28
d_call: .
clone_size: .
cdr3_aa: CASSLTNTDTQYF
cdr3_nt: TGTGCCAGCAGTCTCACAAACACAGATACGCAGTATTTT

j_call: TRBJ2-1
v_call: TRBV7-3
d_call: .
clone_size: .
cdr3_aa: CASSAVGSNEQFF
cdr3_nt: TGTGCCAGCAGCGCCGTTGGAAGCAATGAGCAGTTCTTC

j_call: TRBJ2-5
v_call: TRBV15
d_call: .
clone_size: once
cdr3_aa: CATSRPPGAQETQYF
cdr3_nt: TGTGCCACCAGCAGACCCCCAGGGGCCCAAGAGACCCAGTACTTC

j_call: TRBJ2-3
v_call: TRBV4-1
d_call: .
clone_size: .
cdr3_aa: CASSPPVRAGTDTQYF
cdr3_nt: TGCGCCAGCAGCCCTCCCGTAAGGGCAGGGACAGATACGCAGTATTTT

j_call: TRBJ2-1
v_call: TRBV6-5
d_call: .
clone_size: .
cdr3_aa: CASSRTEGEQFF
cdr3_nt: TGTGCCAGCAGCCGGACAGAAGGTGAGCAGTTCTTC

j_call: TRBJ1-5
v_call: TRBV18
d_call: .
clone_size: .
cdr3_aa: CASSGGAGLNQPQHF
cdr3_nt: TGTGCCAGCTCGGGGGGGGCGGGGCTCAATCAGCCCCAGCATTTT